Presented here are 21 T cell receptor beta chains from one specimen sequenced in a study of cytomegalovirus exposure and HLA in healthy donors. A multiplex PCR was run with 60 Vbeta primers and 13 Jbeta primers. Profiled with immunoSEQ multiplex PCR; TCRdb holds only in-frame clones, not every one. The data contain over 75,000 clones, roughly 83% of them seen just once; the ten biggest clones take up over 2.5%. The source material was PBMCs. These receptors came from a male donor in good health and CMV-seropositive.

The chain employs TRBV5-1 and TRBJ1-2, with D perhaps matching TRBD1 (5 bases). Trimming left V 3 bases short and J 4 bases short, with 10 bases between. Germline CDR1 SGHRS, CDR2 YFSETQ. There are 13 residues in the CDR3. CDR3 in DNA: TGCGCCAGCAGCTCACAGGACCCCTATGGCTACACCTTC. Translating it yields CASSSQDPYGYTF. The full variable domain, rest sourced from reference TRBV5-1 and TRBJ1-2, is KAGVTQTPRYLIKTRGQQVTLSCSPISGHRSVSWYQQTPGQGLQFLFEYFSETQRNKGNFPGRFSGRQFSNSRSEMNVSTLELGDSALYLCASSSQDPYGYTFGSGTRLTVV.

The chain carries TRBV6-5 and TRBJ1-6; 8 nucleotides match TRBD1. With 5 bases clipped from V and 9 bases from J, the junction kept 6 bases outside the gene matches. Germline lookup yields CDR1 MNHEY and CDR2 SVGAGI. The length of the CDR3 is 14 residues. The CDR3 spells CASSKTGEGSPLHF. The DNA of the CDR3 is TGTGCCAGCAGTAAGACAGGGGAGGGTTCACCCCTCCACTTT.

The CDR3 here is CASSLIQGRGETQYF. Written as DNA, the CDR3 is TGTGCCAGCAGCTTGATCCAGGGGAGGGGAGAGACCCAGTACTTC. The chain links TRBV5-4 to TRBJ2-5; a weak D match, TRBD2 (7 bases). The CDR3 is 15 amino acids. V was pared by 1 base and J by 4 bases, with 14 bases between. CDR1 is SGHNT, CDR2 YYREEE, per germline (reference sequence).

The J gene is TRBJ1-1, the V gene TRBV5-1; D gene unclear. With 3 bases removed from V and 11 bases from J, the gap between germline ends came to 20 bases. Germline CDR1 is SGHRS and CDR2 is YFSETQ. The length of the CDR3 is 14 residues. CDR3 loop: CASSSDWAYNGAFF. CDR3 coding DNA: TGCGCCAGCAGCTCGGACTGGGCCTATAACGGGGCTTTCTTT.

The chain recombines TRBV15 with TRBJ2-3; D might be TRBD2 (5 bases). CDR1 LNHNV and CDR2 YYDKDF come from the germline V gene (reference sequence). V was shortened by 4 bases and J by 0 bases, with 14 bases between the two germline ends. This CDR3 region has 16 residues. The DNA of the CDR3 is TGTGCCACCAGCATAACCGGGATCCCTAGCACAGATACGCAGTATTTT. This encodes CATSITGIPSTDTQYF. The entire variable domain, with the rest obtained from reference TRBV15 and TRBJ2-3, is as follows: DAMVIQNPRYQVTQFGKPVTLSCSQTLNHNVMYWYQQKSSQAPKLLFHYYDKDFNNEADTPDNFQSRRPNTSFCFLDIRSPGLGDTAMYLCATSITGIPSTDTQYFGPGTRLTVL.

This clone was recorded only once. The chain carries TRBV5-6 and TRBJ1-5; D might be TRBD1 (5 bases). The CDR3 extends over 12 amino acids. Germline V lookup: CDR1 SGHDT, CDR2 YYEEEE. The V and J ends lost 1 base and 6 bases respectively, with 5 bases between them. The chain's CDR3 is CASSLRGQPQHF. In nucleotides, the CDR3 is TGTGCCAGCAGCTTGAGGGGTCAGCCCCAGCATTTT.

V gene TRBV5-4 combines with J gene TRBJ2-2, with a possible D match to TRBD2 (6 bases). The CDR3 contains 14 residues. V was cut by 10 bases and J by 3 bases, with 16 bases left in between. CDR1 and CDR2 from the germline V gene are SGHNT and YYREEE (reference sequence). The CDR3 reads CAGGAGGHTGELFF. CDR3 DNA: TGTGCCGGGGGAGCAGGAGGGCACACCGGGGAGCTGTTTTTT.

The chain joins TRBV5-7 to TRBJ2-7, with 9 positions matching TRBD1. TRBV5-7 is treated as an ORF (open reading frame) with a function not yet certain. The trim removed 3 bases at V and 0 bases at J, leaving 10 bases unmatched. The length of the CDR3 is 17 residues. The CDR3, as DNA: TGTGCCAGCAGCTCCCCCAGGACAGGGGTGAGCTCCTACGAGCAGTACTTC. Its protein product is CASSSPRTGVSSYEQYF.

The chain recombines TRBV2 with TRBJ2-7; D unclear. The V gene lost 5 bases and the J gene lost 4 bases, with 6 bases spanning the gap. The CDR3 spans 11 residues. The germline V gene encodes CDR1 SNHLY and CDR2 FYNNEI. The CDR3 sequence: CASSLIYEQYF. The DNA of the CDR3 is TGTGCCAGCAGTTTAATATACGAGCAGTACTTC.

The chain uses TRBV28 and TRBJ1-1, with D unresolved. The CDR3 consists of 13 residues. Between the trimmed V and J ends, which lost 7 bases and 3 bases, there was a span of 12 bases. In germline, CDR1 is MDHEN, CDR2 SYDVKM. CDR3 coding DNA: TGTGCCAGCACCTCTAACCTGGACACTGAAGCTTTCTTT. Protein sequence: CASTSNLDTEAFF.

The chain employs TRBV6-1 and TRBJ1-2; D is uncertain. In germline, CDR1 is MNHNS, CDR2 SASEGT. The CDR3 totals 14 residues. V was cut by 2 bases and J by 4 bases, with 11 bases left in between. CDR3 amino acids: CASSESPGPYGYTF. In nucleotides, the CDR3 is TGTGCCAGCAGTGAATCCCCAGGCCCCTATGGCTACACCTTC.

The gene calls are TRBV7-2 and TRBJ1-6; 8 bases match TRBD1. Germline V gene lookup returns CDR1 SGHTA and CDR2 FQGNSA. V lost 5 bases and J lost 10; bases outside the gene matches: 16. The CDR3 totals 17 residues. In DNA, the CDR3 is TGTGCCAGCAGCCCTCACTGGGGGCAGGGGGCAAAGTCACCCCTCCACTTT. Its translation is CASSPHWGQGAKSPLHF.

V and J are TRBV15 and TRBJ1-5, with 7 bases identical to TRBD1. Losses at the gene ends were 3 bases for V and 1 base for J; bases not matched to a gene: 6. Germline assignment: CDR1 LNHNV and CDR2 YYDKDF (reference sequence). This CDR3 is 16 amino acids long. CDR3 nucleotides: TGTGCCACCAGCAGGTACGACAGGGAGAGCAATCAGCCCCAGCATTTT. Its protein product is CATSRYDRESNQPQHF.

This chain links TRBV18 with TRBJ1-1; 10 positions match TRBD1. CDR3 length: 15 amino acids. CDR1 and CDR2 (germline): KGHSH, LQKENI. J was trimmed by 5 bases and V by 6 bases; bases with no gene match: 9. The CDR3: CASSAGTGAPTEAFF. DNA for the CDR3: TGTGCCAGCTCCGCCGGGACAGGGGCCCCGACTGAAGCTTTCTTT.

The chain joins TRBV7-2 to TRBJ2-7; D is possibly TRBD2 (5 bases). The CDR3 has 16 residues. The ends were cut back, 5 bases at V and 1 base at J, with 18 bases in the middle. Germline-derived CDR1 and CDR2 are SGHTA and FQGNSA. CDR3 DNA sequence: TGTGCCAGCAGCCACCAAGTGGGCCGGGATTCCTACGAGCAGTACTTC. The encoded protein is CASSHQVGRDSYEQYF.

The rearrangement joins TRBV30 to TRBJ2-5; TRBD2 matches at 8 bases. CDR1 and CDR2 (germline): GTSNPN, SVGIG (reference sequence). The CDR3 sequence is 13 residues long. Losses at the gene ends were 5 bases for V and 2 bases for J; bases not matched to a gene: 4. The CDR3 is CAWATSGQETQYF. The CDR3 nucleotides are TGTGCCTGGGCTACTAGCGGTCAAGAGACCCAGTACTTC.

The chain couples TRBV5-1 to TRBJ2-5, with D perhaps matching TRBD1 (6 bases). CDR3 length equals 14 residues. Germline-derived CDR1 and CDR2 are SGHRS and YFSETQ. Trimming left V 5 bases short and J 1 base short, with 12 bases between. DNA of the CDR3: TGCGCCAGCAGTCCCGGACAGTCCCAAGAGACCCAGTACTTC. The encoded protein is CASSPGQSQETQYF. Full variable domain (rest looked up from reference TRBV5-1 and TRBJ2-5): KAGVTQTPRYLIKTRGQQVTLSCSPISGHRSVSWYQQTPGQGLQFLFEYFSETQRNKGNFPGRFSGRQFSNSRSEMNVSTLELGDSALYLCASSPGQSQETQYFGPGTRLLVL.

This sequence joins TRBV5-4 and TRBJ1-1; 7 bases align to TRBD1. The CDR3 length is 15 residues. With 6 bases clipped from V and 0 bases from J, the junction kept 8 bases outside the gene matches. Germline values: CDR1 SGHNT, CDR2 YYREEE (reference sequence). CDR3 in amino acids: CASNPTGWLNTEAFF. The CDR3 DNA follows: TGTGCCAGCAACCCGACAGGGTGGTTGAACACTGAAGCTTTCTTT. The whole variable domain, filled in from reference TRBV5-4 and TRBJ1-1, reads ETGVTQSPTHLIKTRGQQVTLRCSSQSGHNTVSWYQQALGQGPQFIFQYYREEENGRGNFPPRFSGLQFPNYSSELNVNALELDDSALYLCASNPTGWLNTEAFFGQGTRLTVV.

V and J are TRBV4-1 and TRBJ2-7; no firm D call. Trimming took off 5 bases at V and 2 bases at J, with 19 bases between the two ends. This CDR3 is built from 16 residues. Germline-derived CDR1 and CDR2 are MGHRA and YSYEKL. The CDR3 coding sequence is TGCGCCAGCAGCTCCTATGGGCCCGTGGGTACCTACGAGCAGTACTTC. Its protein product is CASSSYGPVGTYEQYF.

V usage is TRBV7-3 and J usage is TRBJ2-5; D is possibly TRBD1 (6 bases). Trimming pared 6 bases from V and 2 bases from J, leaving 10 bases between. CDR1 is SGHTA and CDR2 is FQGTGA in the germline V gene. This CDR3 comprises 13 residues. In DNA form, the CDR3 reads TGTGCCAGCAGTCACAGGGTTCAAGAGACCCAGTACTTC. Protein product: CASSHRVQETQYF.

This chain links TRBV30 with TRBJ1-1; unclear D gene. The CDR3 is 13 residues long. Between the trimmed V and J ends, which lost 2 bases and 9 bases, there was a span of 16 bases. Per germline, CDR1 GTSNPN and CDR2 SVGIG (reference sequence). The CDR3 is CAWSFWRAAQAFF. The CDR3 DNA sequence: TGTGCCTGGAGTTTTTGGAGGGCCGCCCAAGCTTTCTTT. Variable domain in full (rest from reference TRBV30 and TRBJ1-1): SQTIHQWPATLVQPVGSPLSLECTVEGTSNPNLYWYRQAAGRGLQLLFYSVGIGQISSEVPQNLSASRPQDRQFILSSKKLLLSDSGFYLCAWSFWRAAQAFFGQGTRLTVV.